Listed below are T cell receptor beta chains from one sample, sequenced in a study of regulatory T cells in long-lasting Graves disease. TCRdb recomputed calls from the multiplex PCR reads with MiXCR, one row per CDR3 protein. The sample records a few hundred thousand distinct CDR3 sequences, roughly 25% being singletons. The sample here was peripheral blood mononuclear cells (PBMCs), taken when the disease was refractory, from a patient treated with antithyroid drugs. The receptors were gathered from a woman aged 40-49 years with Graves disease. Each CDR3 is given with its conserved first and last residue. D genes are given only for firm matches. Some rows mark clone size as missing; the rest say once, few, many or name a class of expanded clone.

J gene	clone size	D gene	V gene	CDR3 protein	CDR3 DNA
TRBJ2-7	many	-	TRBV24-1	CATSDLKDPGEQYF	TGTGCCACCAGTGACCTAAAGGACCCAGGCGAGCAGTACTTC
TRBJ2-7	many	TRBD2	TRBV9	CASSVSGGEQYF	TGTGCCAGCAGCGTTAGCGGGGGCGAGCAGTACTTC
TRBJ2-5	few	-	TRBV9	CASSTRIGETQYF	TGTGCCAGCAGCACCCGAATAGGAGAGACCCAGTACTTC
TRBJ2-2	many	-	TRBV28	CASSPGTNTGELFF	TGTGCCAGCAGTCCCGGGACAAACACCGGGGAGCTGTTTTTT
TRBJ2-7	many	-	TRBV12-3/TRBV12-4	CASSPYPGRVYEQYF	TGTGCCAGCAGCCCTTACCCTGGCCGGGTCTACGAGCAGTACTTC
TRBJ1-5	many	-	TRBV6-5	CASSYGSSGNQPQHF	TGTGCCAGCAGTTACGGGTCTTCGGGCAATCAGCCCCAGCATTTT
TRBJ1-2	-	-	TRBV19	CASSTRTDGYTF	TGTGCCAGTAGTACCCGGACAGATGGCTACACCTTC
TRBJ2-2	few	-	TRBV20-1	CSAGTVNTGELFF	TGCAGTGCCGGGACGGTGAACACCGGGGAGCTGTTTTTT
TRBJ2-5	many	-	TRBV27	CASSFRQPHGTQYF	TGTGCCAGCAGTTTTCGGCAGCCCCATGGGACCCAGTACTTC
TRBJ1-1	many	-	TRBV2	CASSWGDTEAFF	TGTGCCAGCAGTTGGGGAGACACTGAAGCTTTCTTT
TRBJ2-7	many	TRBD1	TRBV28	CASSLSRTGFEQYF	TGTGCCAGCAGTCTAAGTCGGACAGGGTTCGAGCAGTACTTC
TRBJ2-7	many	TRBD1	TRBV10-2	CASRGTGSYEQYF	TGCGCCAGCAGGGGGACAGGCTCCTACGAGCAGTACTTC
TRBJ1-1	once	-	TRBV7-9	CASSQVGSGTMNTEAFF	TGTGCCAGCAGCCAAGTGGGAAGCGGAACCATGAACACTGAAGCTTTCTTT
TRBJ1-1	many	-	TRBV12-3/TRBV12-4	CASSFMFSMNTEAFF	TGTGCCAGCAGTTTTATGTTTAGTATGAACACTGAAGCTTTCTTT
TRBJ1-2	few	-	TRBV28	CASSENYGYTF	TGTGCCAGCAGTGAGAACTATGGCTACACCTTC
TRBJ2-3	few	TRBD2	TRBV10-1	CASSESGAGGTDTQYF	TGCGCCAGCAGTGAGTCTGGAGCGGGAGGGACAGATACGCAGTATTTT
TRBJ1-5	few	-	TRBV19	CASTGLGPLGNQPQHF	TGTGCCAGTACCGGGCTGGGTCCCTTGGGGAATCAGCCCCAGCATTTT
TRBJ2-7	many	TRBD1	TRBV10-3	CAITPGQSKEQYF	TGTGCCATCACCCCGGGACAGTCCAAGGAGCAGTACTTC
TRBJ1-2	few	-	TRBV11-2	CASSFLAGPYGYTF	TGTGCCAGCAGCTTCCTGGCAGGGCCCTATGGCTACACCTTC
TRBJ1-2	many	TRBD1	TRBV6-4	CASSEAPGDRGYGYTF	TGTGCCAGCAGTGAAGCGCCGGGGGACAGGGGCTATGGCTACACCTTC
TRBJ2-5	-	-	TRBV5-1	CASSLGLGRGQTQYF	TGCGCCAGCAGCTTGGGGCTGGGGAGAGGACAGACCCAGTACTTC
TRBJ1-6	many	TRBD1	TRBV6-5	CASSSFYRGGNSPLHF	TGTGCCAGCAGTTCCTTCTACAGGGGTGGTAATTCACCCCTCCACTTT
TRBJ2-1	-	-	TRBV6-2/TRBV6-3	CASSYSFLGSYNEQFF	TGTGCCAGCAGTTACTCGTTTCTAGGCTCCTACAATGAGCAGTTCTTC
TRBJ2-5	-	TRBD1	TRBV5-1	CASSLRGHQETQYF	TGCGCCAGCAGCTTGAGGGGGCACCAAGAGACCCAGTACTTC
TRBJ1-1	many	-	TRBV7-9	CASSLWGRGTNF	-
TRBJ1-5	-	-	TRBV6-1	CASSEVRTTNFYSNQPQHF	TGTGCCAGCAGTGAAGTCAGGACAACTAACTTCTATAGCAATCAGCCCCAGCATTTT
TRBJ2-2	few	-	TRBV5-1	CASSLGTAGVTGELFF	TGCGCCAGCAGCTTGGGGACCGCTGGCGTCACCGGGGAGCTGTTTTTT
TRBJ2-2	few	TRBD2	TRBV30	CAWGAGLLGELFF	TGTGCCTGGGGAGCGGGATTGCTTGGGGAGCTGTTTTTT
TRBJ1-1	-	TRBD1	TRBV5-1	CASSGTGWEGTEAFF	TGCGCCAGCAGTGGGACAGGGTGGGAGGGCACTGAAGCTTTCTTT
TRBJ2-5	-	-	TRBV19	CASSIEHQRRLETQYF	TGTGCCAGTAGTATCGAACACCAGCGTCGCTTAGAGACCCAGTACTTC
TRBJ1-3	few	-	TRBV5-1	CASSLDPPQGIGNTIYF	TGCGCCAGCAGCTTGGACCCACCCCAGGGGATCGGAAACACCATATATTTT
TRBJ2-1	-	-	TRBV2	CASSRLVSGNEQFF	TGTGCCAGCAGCCGACTAGTTTCAGGCAATGAGCAGTTCTTC
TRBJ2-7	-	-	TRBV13	CASSFAGPNINEQYF	TGTGCCAGCAGCTTTGCGGGACCCAACATAAACGAGCAGTACTTC
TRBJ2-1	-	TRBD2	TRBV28	CASSGGGRNHNEQFF	TGTGCCAGCAGTGGAGGCGGGAGGAACCACAATGAGCAGTTCTTC
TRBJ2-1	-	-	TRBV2	CASSAMGTGPEQFF	TGTGCCAGCAGTGCTATGGGCACGGGGCCCGAGCAGTTCTTC
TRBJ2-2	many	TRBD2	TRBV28	CASSLSIAGDGRELFF	TGTGCCAGCAGTTTATCCATAGCGGGGGATGGCCGGGAGCTGTTTTTT
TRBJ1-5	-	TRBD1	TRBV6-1	CASRVQGNQPQHF	TGTGCCAGCAGAGTACAGGGGAACCAGCCCCAGCATTTT
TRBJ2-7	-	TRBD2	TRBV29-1	CSVLAGPSYEQYF	TGCAGCGTTTTAGCGGGACCGTCCTACGAGCAGTACTTC
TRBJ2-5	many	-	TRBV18	CASSTVDGQETQYF	TGTGCCAGCTCGACGGTAGACGGACAAGAGACCCAGTACTTC
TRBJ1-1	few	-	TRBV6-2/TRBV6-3	CASSYRSTNTEAFF	TGTGCCAGCAGTTACAGGTCGACGAACACTGAAGCTTTCTTT
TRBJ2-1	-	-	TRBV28	CASRTGTQRKWEQFF	TGTGCCAGCAGAACCGGGACTCAAAGGAAATGGGAGCAGTTCTTC
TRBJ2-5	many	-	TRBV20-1	CSASLEGAVQETQYF	TGCAGTGCTAGTTTGGAGGGAGCGGTACAAGAGACCCAGTACTTC
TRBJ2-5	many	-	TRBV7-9	CASSFSLEETQYF	TGTGCCAGCAGCTTCTCTCTAGAAGAGACCCAGTACTTC
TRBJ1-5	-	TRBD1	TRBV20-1	CSAPAPTGGIFQPQHF	TGCAGTGCTCCAGCCCCGACAGGGGGCATTTTTCAGCCCCAGCATTTT
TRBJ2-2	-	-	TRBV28	CVSSLNRRNTGELFF	TGTGTCAGCAGTTTAAACAGGAGGAACACCGGGGAGCTGTTTTTT
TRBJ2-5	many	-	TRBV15	CATSRGQGEETQYF	TGTGCCACCAGCAGAGGGCAGGGAGAAGAGACCCAGTACTTC
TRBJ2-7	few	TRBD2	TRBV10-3	CAISEPQMGLDEQYF	TGTGCCATCAGTGAGCCACAAATGGGACTAGACGAGCAGTACTTC
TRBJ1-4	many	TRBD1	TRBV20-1	CSARSQGDEKLFF	TGCAGTGCTAGGAGCCAGGGGGATGAAAAACTGTTTTTT
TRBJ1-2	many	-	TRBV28	CASSLKGSYGYTF	TGTGCCAGCAGTTTGAAGGGAAGCTATGGCTACACCTTC
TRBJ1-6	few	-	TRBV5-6	CASSLVVPNSPLHF	TGTGCCAGCAGCTTGGTGGTGCCTAATTCACCCCTCCACTTT
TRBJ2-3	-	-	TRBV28	CASQILPDTQYF	TGTGCCAGCCAGATTCTCCCAGATACGCAGTATTTT
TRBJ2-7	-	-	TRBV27	CASGPLSSYEQYF	TGTGCCAGCGGCCCCCTGAGCTCCTACGAGCAGTACTTC
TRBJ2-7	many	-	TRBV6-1	CASSERAYEQYF	TGTGCCAGCAGTGAACGGGCCTACGAGCAGTACTTC
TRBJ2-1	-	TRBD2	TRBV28	CASSLTASGGYNEQFF	TGTGCCAGCAGTTTAACGGCTAGCGGGGGGTACAATGAGCAGTTCTTC
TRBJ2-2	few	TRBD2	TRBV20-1	CSARKGLAGGELFF	TGCAGTGCTAGAAAGGGACTAGCTGGCGGGGAGCTGTTTTTT
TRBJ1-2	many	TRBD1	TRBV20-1	CSAREWDREGDGYTF	TGCAGTGCTAGGGAATGGGACAGGGAGGGGGATGGCTACACCTTC